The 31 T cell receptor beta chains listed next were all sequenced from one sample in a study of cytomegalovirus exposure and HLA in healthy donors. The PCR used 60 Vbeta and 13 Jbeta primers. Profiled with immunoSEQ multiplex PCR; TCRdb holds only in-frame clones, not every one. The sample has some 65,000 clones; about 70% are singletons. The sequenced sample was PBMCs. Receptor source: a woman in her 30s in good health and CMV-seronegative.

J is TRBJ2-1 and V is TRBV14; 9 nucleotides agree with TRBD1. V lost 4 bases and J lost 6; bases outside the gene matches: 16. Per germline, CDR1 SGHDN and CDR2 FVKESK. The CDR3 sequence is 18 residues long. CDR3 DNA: TGTGCCAGCAGCCCGATCGGACCACAGGGGGCGACGGTCAATGAGCAGTTCTTC. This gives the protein CASSPIGPQGATVNEQFF.

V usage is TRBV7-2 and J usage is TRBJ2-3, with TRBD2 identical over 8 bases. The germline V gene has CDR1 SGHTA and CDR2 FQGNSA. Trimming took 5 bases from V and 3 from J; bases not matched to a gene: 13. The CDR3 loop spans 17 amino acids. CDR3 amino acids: CASSRIGGGSLTDTQYF. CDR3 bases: TGTGCCAGCAGCCGTATCGGCGGGGGGAGTTTGACAGATACGCAGTATTTT.

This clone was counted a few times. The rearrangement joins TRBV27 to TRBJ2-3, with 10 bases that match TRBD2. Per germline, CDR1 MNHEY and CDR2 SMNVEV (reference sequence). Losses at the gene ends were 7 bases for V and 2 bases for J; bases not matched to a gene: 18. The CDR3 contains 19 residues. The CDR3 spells CASKASPGLAGATTDTQYF. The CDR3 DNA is TGTGCCAGCAAAGCTTCTCCGGGGCTAGCGGGGGCCACCACAGATACGCAGTATTTT.

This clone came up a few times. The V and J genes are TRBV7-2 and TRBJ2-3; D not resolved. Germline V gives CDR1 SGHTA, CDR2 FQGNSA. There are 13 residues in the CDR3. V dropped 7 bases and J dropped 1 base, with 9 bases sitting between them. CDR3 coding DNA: TGTGCCAGCACCCAAAGCGGCACAGATACGCAGTATTTT. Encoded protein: CASTQSGTDTQYF.

CDR3 sequence reads: CASGNDRIYNYGYTF. CDR3 nucleotide sequence: TGTGCTAGTGGTAACGACAGGATTTATAACTATGGCTACACCTTC. This rearrangement joins TRBV12-5 to TRBJ1-2; perhaps TRBD1 as D (6 bases). Germline loops: CDR1 LGHNT, CDR2 FRNRAP. This CDR3 spans 15 amino acids. The V end was cut by 5 bases, the J end by 1 base, with 14 bases between.

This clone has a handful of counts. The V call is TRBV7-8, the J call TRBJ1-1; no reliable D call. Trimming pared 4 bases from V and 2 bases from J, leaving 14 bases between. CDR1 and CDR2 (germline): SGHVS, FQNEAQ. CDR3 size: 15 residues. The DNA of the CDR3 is TGTGCCAGCAGCTCCTATAGAGCGGTTAACACTGAAGCTTTCTTT. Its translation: CASSSYRAVNTEAFF.

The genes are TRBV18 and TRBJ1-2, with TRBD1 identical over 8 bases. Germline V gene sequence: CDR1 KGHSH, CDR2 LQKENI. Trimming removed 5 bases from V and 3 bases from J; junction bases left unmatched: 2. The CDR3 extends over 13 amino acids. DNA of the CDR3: TGTGCCAGCTCAGCGACAGGGGACTATGGCTACACCTTC. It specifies CASSATGDYGYTF.

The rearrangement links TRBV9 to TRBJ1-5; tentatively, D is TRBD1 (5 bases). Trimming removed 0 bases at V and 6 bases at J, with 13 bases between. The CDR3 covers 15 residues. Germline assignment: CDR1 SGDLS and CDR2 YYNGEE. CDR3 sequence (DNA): TGTGCCAGCAGCGTAGATCAGGGTCGTGGTCAGCCCCAGCATTTT. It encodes CASSVDQGRGQPQHF.

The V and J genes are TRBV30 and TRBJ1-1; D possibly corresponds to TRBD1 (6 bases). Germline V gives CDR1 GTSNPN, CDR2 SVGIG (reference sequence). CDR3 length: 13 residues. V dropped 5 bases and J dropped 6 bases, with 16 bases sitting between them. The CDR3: CAWSNRAGAEAFF. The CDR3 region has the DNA TGTGCCTGGTCAAACAGGGCGGGCGCTGAAGCTTTCTTT.

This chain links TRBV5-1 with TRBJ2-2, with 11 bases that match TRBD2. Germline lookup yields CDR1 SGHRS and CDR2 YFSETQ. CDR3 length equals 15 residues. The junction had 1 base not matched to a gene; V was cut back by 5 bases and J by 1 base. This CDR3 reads CASRGLAENTGELFF. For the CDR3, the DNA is TGCGCCAGCAGGGGACTAGCGGAGAACACCGGGGAGCTGTTTTTT.

The CDR3 loop is CASSDRQGNQPQHF. Written as DNA, the CDR3 is TGTGCCAGCAGCGACAGACAGGGCAATCAGCCCCAGCATTTT. The chain links TRBV7-2 to TRBJ1-5; perhaps TRBD1 as D (6 bases). V lost 5 bases and J lost 2, with 10 bases in between. From germline, CDR1 is SGHTA and CDR2 FQGNSA. The CDR3 has 14 residues.

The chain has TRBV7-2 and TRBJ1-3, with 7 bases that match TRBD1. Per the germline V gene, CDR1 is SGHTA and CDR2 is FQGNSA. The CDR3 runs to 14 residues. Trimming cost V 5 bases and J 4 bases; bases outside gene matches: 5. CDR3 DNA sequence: TGTGCCAGCAGCAATTACAGGGGAGGAAACACCATATATTTT. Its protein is CASSNYRGGNTIYF.

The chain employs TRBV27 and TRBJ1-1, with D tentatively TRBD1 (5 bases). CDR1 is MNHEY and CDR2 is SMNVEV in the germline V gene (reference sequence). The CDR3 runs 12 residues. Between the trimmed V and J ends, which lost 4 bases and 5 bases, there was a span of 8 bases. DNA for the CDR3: TGTGCCAGCAGTTACGGGGGGACTGAAGCTTTCTTT. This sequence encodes CASSYGGTEAFF.

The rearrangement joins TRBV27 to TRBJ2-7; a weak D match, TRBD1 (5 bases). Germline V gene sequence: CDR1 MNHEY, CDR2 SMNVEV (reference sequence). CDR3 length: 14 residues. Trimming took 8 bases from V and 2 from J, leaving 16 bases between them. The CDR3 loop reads CASRRQPTTYEQYF. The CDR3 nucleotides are TGTGCCAGCCGCCGACAGCCGACCACCTACGAGCAGTACTTC.

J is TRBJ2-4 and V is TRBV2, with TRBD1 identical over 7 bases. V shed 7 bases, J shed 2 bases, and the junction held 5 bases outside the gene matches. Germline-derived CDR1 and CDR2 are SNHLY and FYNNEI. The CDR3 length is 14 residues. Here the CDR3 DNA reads TGTGCCAGCACCAAGGACAGGACCAAAAACATTCAGTACTTC. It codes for CASTKDRTKNIQYF. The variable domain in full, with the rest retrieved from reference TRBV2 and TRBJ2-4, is EPEVTQTPSHQVTQMGQEVILRCVPISNHLYFYWYRQILGQKVEFLVSFYNNEISEKSEIFDDQFSVERPDGSNFTLKIRSTKLEDSAMYFCASTKDRTKNIQYFGAGTRLSVL.

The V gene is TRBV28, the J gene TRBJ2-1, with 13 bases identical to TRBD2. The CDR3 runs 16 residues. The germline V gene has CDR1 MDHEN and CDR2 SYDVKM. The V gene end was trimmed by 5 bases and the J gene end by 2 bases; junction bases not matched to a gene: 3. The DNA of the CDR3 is TGTGCCAGCAGTCTAGGACTAGCGGGGGCCTACAATGAGCAGTTCTTC. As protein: CASSLGLAGAYNEQFF.

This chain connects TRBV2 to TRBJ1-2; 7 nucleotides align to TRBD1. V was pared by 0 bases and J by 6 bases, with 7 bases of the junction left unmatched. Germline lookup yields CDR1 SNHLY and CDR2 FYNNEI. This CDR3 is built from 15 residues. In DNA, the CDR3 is TGTGCCAGCAGTGAAGCGCTTCCAGGGGGAAATGGCTACACCTTC. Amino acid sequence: CASSEALPGGNGYTF.

The DNA of the CDR3 is TGTGCCAGCACCGAAGACAGAGCGGGCTATGGCTACACCTTC. It codes for CASTEDRAGYGYTF. The V gene is TRBV2, the J gene TRBJ1-2, with D possibly TRBD1 on 5 matching bases. This CDR3 has 14 residues. Germline loops: CDR1 SNHLY, CDR2 FYNNEI. Trimming shortened V by 7 bases and J by 4 bases, and 16 bases separated the two germline ends.

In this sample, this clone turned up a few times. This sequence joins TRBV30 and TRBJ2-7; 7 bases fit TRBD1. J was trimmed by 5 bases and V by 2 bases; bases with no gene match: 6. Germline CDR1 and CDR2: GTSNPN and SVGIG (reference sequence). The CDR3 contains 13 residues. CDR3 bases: TGTGCCTGGAGTTCAGGGGGTAACCACGAGCAGTACTTC. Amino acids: CAWSSGGNHEQYF.

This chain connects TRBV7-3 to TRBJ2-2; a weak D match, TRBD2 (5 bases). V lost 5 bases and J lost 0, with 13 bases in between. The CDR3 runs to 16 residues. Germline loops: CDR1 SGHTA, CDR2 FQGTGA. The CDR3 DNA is TGTGCCAGCAGCCGCTCGAGGGTCCCGAACACCGGGGAGCTGTTTTTT. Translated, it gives CASSRSRVPNTGELFF.

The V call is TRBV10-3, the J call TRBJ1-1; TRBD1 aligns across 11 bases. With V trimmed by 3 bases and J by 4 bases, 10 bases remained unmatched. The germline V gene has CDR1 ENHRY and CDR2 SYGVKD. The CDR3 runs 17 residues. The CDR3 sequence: CAISDPGQGAGGTEAFF. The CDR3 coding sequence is TGTGCCATCAGTGACCCTGGACAGGGGGCTGGGGGCACTGAAGCTTTCTTT.

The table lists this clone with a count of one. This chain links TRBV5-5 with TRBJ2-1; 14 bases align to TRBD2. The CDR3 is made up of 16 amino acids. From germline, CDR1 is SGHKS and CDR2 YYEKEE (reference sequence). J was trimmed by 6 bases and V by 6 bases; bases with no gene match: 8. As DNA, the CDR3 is TGTGCCAGCACCTGGACTAGCGGGGGGTCTATCAATGAGCAGTTCTTC. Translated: CASTWTSGGSINEQFF.

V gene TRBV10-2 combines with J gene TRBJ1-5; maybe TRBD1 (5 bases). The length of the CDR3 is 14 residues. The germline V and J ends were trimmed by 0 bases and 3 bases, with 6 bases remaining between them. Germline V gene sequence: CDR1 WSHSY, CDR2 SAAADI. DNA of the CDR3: TGCGCCAGCAGTGAGTCGGGGCCCAATCAGCCCCAGCATTTT. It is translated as CASSESGPNQPQHF.

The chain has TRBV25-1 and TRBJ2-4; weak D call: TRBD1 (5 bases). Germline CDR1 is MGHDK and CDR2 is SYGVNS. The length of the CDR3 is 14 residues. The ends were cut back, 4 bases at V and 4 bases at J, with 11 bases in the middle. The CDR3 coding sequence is TGTGCCAGCAGTGGGCTGGACATGAAAAACATTCAGTACTTC. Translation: CASSGLDMKNIQYF.

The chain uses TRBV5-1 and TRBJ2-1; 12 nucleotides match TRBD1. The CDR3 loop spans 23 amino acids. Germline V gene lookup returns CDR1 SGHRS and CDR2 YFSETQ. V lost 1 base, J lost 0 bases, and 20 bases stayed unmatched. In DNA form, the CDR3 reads TGCGCCAGCAGCTTGATCGGATCGCCGGGACAGGGGGCGCGGACTGGCTCCTACAATGAGCAGTTCTTC. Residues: CASSLIGSPGQGARTGSYNEQFF.

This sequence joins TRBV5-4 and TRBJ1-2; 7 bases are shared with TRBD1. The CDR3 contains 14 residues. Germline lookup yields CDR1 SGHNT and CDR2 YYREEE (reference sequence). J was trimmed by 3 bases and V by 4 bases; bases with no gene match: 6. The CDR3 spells CASSRARGDYGYTF. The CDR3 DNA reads TGTGCCAGCAGCCGCGCCAGGGGGGACTATGGCTACACCTTC.

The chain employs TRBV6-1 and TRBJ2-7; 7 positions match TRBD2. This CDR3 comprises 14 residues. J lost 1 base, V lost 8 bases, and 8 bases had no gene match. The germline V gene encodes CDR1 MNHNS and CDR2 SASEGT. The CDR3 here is CASGGDYPSYEQYF. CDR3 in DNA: TGTGCCAGCGGTGGGGACTATCCTTCCTACGAGCAGTACTTC.

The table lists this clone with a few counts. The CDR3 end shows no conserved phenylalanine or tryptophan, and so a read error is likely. The CDR3 region is CASSEGTGGGNTIYV. The CDR3 DNA follows: TGTGCCAGCAGTGAAGGGACAGGGGGTGGAAACACCATATATGTT. V is TRBV6-1 and J is TRBJ1-3; 10 positions match TRBD1. With 1 base clipped from V and 3 bases from J, the junction kept 0 bases outside the gene matches. The CDR3 contains 15 residues. CDR1 and CDR2 from the germline V gene are MNHNS and SASEGT.

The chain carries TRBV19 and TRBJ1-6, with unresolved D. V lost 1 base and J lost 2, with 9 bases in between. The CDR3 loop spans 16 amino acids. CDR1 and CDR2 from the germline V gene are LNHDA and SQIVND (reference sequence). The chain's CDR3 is CASSIVSRTYNSPLHF. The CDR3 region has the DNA TGTGCCAGTAGTATAGTCTCCAGGACCTATAATTCACCCCTCCACTTT.

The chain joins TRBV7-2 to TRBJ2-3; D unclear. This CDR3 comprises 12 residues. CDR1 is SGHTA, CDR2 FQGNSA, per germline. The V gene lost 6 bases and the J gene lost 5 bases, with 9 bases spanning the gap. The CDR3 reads CASRSPGDTQYF. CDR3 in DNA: TGTGCCAGCAGATCCCCCGGAGATACGCAGTATTTT.

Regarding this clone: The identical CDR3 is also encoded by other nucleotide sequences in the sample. DNA for the CDR3: TGTGCCAGCAGCCCGCTCCGGGACACCATATATTTT. Its protein product is CASSPLRDTIYF. This rearrangement joins TRBV7-9 to TRBJ1-3; no clear D gene. V lost 5 bases and J lost 8, with 10 bases in between. The germline V gene has CDR1 SEHNR and CDR2 FQNEAQ (reference sequence). The CDR3 has 12 residues.